The 24 T cell receptor beta chains in this list originate from one sample, sequenced in a study of fetal regulatory T cell absence and autoimmunity. Libraries were prepared by immunoSEQ multiplex PCR; TCRdb keeps only in-frame clonotypes and omits some of them. Of just over 45,000 clones in the sample, around 83% were seen once. Sequencing used cord blood. The source is a newborn boy with IPEX syndrome.

The chain employs TRBV6-1 and TRBJ2-2; TRBD2 matches at 9 bases. J was trimmed by 1 base and V by 11 bases; bases with no gene match: 5. CDR1 is MNHNS, CDR2 SASEGT, per germline. The CDR3 covers 14 residues. CDR3: CAGSSGMNTGELFF. CDR3 DNA: TGTGCCGGCTCTAGCGGGATGAACACCGGGGAGCTGTTTTTT.

The V call is TRBV6-1, the J call TRBJ2-5; D is possibly TRBD2 (5 bases). V was pared by 6 bases and J by 7 bases, with 12 bases between. Germline values: CDR1 MNHNS, CDR2 SASEGT. This CDR3 has 12 amino acids. DNA for the CDR3: TGTGCCAGCAGGGATAGCGTGGGGACCCAGTACTTC. This translates into CASRDSVGTQYF.

The J gene is TRBJ2-1, the V gene TRBV19; unclear D gene. The CDR3 spans 13 residues. Germline CDR1 reads LNHDA; CDR2 reads SQIVND (reference sequence). V was clipped by 3 bases and J by 4 bases, with 7 bases between them. This CDR3 is CASSINGYNEQFF. The DNA for the CDR3 is TGTGCCAGTAGTATCAACGGATACAATGAGCAGTTCTTC.

The chain uses TRBV15 and TRBJ2-2, with 10 bases that match TRBD2. Per germline, CDR1 LNHNV and CDR2 YYDKDF (reference sequence). The CDR3 is 14 residues long. After removal of 6 bases from V and 6 bases from J, the junction contained 4 bases not matched to a gene. CDR3 residues: CATSSSGGAGELFF. DNA of the CDR3: TGTGCCACCAGTTCTAGCGGGGGAGCCGGGGAGCTGTTTTTT.

J is TRBJ2-7 and V is TRBV30; maybe TRBD2 (6 bases). Germline V lookup: CDR1 GTSNPN, CDR2 SVGIG (reference sequence). The CDR3 sequence is 14 residues long. The ends were cut back, 5 bases at V and 0 bases at J, with 14 bases in the middle. CDR3 sequence reads: CAWEPGLASYEQYF. In DNA, the CDR3 is TGTGCCTGGGAGCCGGGACTGGCCTCCTACGAGCAGTACTTC. Full variable domain (rest looked up from reference TRBV30 and TRBJ2-7): SQTIHQWPATLVQPVGSPLSLECTVEGTSNPNLYWYRQAAGRGLQLLFYSVGIGQISSEVPQNLSASRPQDRQFILSSKKLLLSDSGFYLCAWEPGLASYEQYFGPGTRLTVT.

Here the CDR3 reads CAISGRTQGPLGNEQFF. CDR3 DNA sequence: TGTGCCATCAGTGGCCGAACCCAGGGGCCTCTTGGGAATGAGCAGTTCTTC. The rearrangement links TRBV10-3 to TRBJ2-1; a weak D match, TRBD1 (6 bases). V lost 4 bases, J lost 7 bases, and 23 bases lay in between. This CDR3 comprises 17 residues. Germline V lookup: CDR1 ENHRY, CDR2 SYGVKD.

V usage is TRBV30 and J usage is TRBJ1-1; 11 bases map to TRBD1. The ends lost 1 base at V and 4 bases at J; junction bases unmatched: 8. Germline loops: CDR1 GTSNPN, CDR2 SVGIG (reference sequence). The CDR3 length is 16 residues. The DNA for the CDR3 is TGTGCCTGGAGTGGACCCCGGACAGGGGGCGTCACTGAAGCTTTCTTT. Translating it yields CAWSGPRTGGVTEAFF.

The rearrangement uses TRBV14 and TRBJ2-2; 11 positions match TRBD1. Germline values: CDR1 SGHDN, CDR2 FVKESK. CDR3 length equals 18 residues. J gave up 0 bases and V 1 base, and 4 bases lay outside the gene matches. This chain's CDR3 is CASSQVPGQGANTGELFF. DNA for the CDR3: TGTGCCAGCAGCCAAGTCCCGGGACAGGGGGCGAACACCGGGGAGCTGTTTTTT.

The chain combines TRBV7-9 with TRBJ2-1; 8 nucleotides agree with TRBD2. V lost 6 bases, J lost 4 bases, and 11 bases stayed unmatched. The CDR3 contains 16 residues. CDR1 SEHNR and CDR2 FQNEAQ come from the germline V gene (reference sequence). The CDR3 region has the DNA TGTGCCAGCAGTCCTAGCGGGTTTGCAGCTTACAATGAGCAGTTCTTC. Translated, it gives CASSPSGFAAYNEQFF.

This chain links TRBV30 with TRBJ1-6; TRBD1 is a possible D gene (5 bases). The V and J ends lost 4 bases and 10 bases respectively, with 20 bases between them. Germline lookup yields CDR1 GTSNPN and CDR2 SVGIG (reference sequence). This CDR3 is 15 amino acids long. CDR3 in DNA: TGTGCCTGGACCCCAGTCCGGGGCCTAAGGTCACCCCTCCACTTT. It yields the protein CAWTPVRGLRSPLHF.

The chain recombines TRBV11-2 with TRBJ1-6, with D possibly matching TRBD1 (6 bases). The CDR3 consists of 15 residues. Germline lookup yields CDR1 SGHAT and CDR2 FQNNGV. The V gene lost 5 bases and the J gene lost 5 bases, with 13 bases spanning the gap. The CDR3 bases are TGTGCCAGCAGCATCAACAGGGCCGATAATTCACCCCTCCACTTT. This translates into CASSINRADNSPLHF.

The chain has TRBV9 and TRBJ1-2, with D tentatively TRBD1 (5 bases). V was cut by 3 bases and J by 4 bases, with 16 bases left in between. Germline CDR1 is SGDLS and CDR2 is YYNGEE. The CDR3 spans 15 residues. CDR3: CASSAEDTLTYGYTF. The CDR3 DNA sequence: TGTGCCAGCAGCGCCGAGGACACCCTAACCTATGGCTACACCTTC.

The chain carries TRBV7-9 and TRBJ1-2, with a possible D match to TRBD1 (6 bases). The CDR3 consists of 12 residues. With 4 bases removed from V and 5 bases from J, the gap between germline ends came to 8 bases. CDR1 and CDR2 (germline): SEHNR, FQNEAQ (reference sequence). The CDR3 reads CASSSGDYGYTF. The CDR3 nucleotides are TGTGCCAGCAGCTCAGGGGATTATGGCTACACCTTC.

The CDR3 spells CASSLLLSGGQETQYF. CDR3 bases: TGCGCCAGCAGCTTGCTTCTAAGCGGGGGCCAAGAGACCCAGTACTTC. The J gene is TRBJ2-5, the V gene TRBV5-1; 8 bases map to TRBD2. V lost 1 base and J lost 1; bases outside the gene matches: 6. There are 16 residues in the CDR3. Germline lookup yields CDR1 SGHRS and CDR2 YFSETQ.

A note on this clone: At one end, the junction sequence differs from germline, possibly due to a read error. The chain is built from TRBV19 and TRBJ1-6; weak D call: TRBD1 (6 bases). The CDR3 contains 14 residues. Germline assignment: CDR1 LNHDA and CDR2 SQIVND (reference sequence). CDR3 coding DNA: TGTGCCAGTAGTACGGGACAATATAATTCACTCCTCCACTTT. It encodes CASSTGQYNSLLHF. Full variable domain (remainder filled in from reference TRBV19 and TRBJ1-6): DGGITQSPKYLFRKEGQNVTLSCEQNLNHDAMYWYRQDPGQGLRLIYYSQIVNDFQKGDIAEGYSVSREKKESFPLTVTSAQKNPTAFYLCASSTGQYNSLLHFGNGTRLTVT.

The count of this clone is one. This chain links TRBV29-1 with TRBJ2-5, with TRBD1 matching over 10 bases. The CDR3 loop spans 16 amino acids. The junction had 17 bases not matched to a gene; V was cut back by 8 bases and J by 5 bases. Germline V gene data show CDR1 as SQVTM and CDR2 as ANQGSEA. This CDR3 is CSTSGTGVGWVETQYF. CDR3 DNA: TGCAGCACCTCCGGGACAGGGGTGGGTTGGGTGGAGACCCAGTACTTC.

The gene calls are TRBV5-4 and TRBJ2-7, with 9 bases identical to TRBD2. CDR1 is SGHNT, CDR2 YYREEE, per germline (reference sequence). V was clipped by 1 base and J by 6 bases; unmatched bases: 14. The CDR3 totals 17 residues. The CDR3, as DNA: TGTGCCAGCAGCTTGAGTAGCGGGAGCGTCGGGCCCCTCGAGCAGTACTTC. This gives the protein CASSLSSGSVGPLEQYF.

The rearrangement links TRBV7-9 to TRBJ1-2; D is undetermined. Germline-derived CDR1 and CDR2 are SEHNR and FQNEAQ (reference sequence). Trimming cost V 2 bases and J 8 bases, with 18 bases left between them. The CDR3 has 15 amino acids. The CDR3 spells CASSLRTERGEGYTF. CDR3 bases: TGTGCCAGCAGCTTAAGAACCGAGAGAGGAGAGGGCTACACCTTC. Variable domain in full (rest from reference TRBV7-9 and TRBJ1-2): DTGVSQNPRHKITKRGQNVTFRCDPISEHNRLYWYRQTLGQGPEFLTYFQNEAQLEKSRLLSDRFSAERPKGSFSTLEIQRTEQGDSAMYLCASSLRTERGEGYTFGSGTRLTVV.

The sample holds one count of this clone. The rearrangement joins TRBV19 to TRBJ1-2; weak D call: TRBD1 (5 bases). From germline, CDR1 is LNHDA and CDR2 SQIVND (reference sequence). CDR3 size: 13 residues. The germline V and J ends were trimmed by 1 base and 8 bases, with 11 bases remaining between them. The CDR3 loop reads CASSIGTGNGYTF. In DNA form, the CDR3 reads TGTGCCAGTAGTATAGGAACAGGTAACGGCTACACCTTC.

The chain combines TRBV6-1 with TRBJ2-7, with TRBD2 as a possible D gene (7 bases). The germline V gene encodes CDR1 MNHNS and CDR2 SASEGT. The germline V and J ends were trimmed by 6 bases and 3 bases, with 15 bases remaining between them. The CDR3 runs to 14 residues. CDR3 bases: TGTGCCAGCAGCGAGGAGGGGGGGCGCTACGAGCAGTACTTC. Translated: CASSEEGGRYEQYF.

This chain connects TRBV25-1 to TRBJ2-7; TRBD1 matches 7 bases. The germline V gene has CDR1 MGHDK and CDR2 SYGVNS. The CDR3 loop spans 14 amino acids. V shed 4 bases and J 0 bases; nucleotides not matched to a gene: 3. The CDR3 loop reads CASSADRFSYEQYF. DNA for the CDR3: TGTGCCAGCAGTGCGGACAGGTTCTCCTACGAGCAGTACTTC.

The CDR3 sequence: CASSLDLTFQYF. The CDR3 DNA reads TGTGCCAGCAGCTTAGATCTGACCTTCCAGTACTTC. V gene TRBV11-3 combines with J gene TRBJ2-5; D call uncertain. The CDR3 covers 12 residues. The ends were cut back, 0 bases at V and 10 bases at J, with 9 bases in the middle. Germline-derived CDR1 and CDR2 are SGHNT and YENEEA. The full variable domain, rest sourced from reference TRBV11-3 and TRBJ2-5, is EAGVVQSPRYKIIEKKQPVAFWCNPISGHNTLYWYLQNLGQGPELLIRYENEEAVDDSQLPKDRFSAERLKGVDSTLKIQPAELGDSAVYLCASSLDLTFQYFGPGTRLLVL.

For the CDR3, the DNA is TGTGCCAGCAGGCAGACAGGGGGCAATCAGCCCCAGCATTTT. This codes for CASRQTGGNQPQHF. The chain combines TRBV27 with TRBJ1-5, with TRBD1 matching over 8 bases. Germline-derived CDR1 and CDR2 are MNHEY and SMNVEV (reference sequence). The CDR3 runs 14 residues. The J segment lost 2 bases and the V segment lost 6 bases, leaving 3 bases of the junction unmatched.

The chain has TRBV19 and TRBJ1-3; D gene uncertain. CDR1 and CDR2 (germline): LNHDA, SQIVND (reference sequence). V was shortened by 3 bases and J by 4 bases, with 10 bases between the two germline ends. The CDR3 covers 14 residues. DNA for the CDR3: TGTGCCAGTAGTATTCCCGGACTCGGAAACACCATATATTTT. This sequence encodes CASSIPGLGNTIYF.